A selection of T cell receptor beta chains follows, all from one sample in a study of CD8 T cells in ankylosing spondylitis. MiXCR, applied by TCRdb to the 5' RACE reads, yields one record per CDR3 protein. Found here are around 250,000 distinct CDR3 sequences, roughly 32% of them singletons; the top ten hold about 4.2%. The sample taken for sequencing was blood, either unsorted or a sorted T cell fraction (not recorded which). Every receptor here comes from a male donor with ankylosing spondylitis or in good health (not recorded which). Each CDR3 is given with its conserved first and last residue. A D gene is named only where the DNA matches it firmly. Not all rows give a size; the values are once, few, many and, for expanded clones, a class.

DNA | CDR3 | J | size | D | V
TGTGCCAGCAGCCCCGACAGACTAAACCAGAACACTGAAGCTTTCTTT | CASSPDRLNQNTEAFF | TRBJ1-1 | few | - | TRBV5-4
TGCGCCAGCAGCCTAGCGGGGGGCCACCAAGAGACCCAGTACTTC | CASSLAGGHQETQYF | TRBJ2-5 | - | TRBD2 | TRBV5-1
TGCGCCAGCAGCTTGACCGGGACAGGGGTTCGAGAGACCCAGTACTTC | CASSLTGTGVRETQYF | TRBJ2-5 | - | TRBD1 | TRBV5-1
TGTGCCAGCAGTTACTTTAGTTCCGCTTTAACTGAAGCTTTCTTT | CASSYFSSALTEAFF | TRBJ1-1 | few | - | TRBV6-5
TGTGCCAGCAGTGATCAAGCGGGGGGGGCAGATACGCAGTATTTT | CASSDQAGGADTQYF | TRBJ2-3 | - | TRBD2 | TRBV25-1
TGCAGTGCTAGGATCTCGCGGGGCAGAAATCAGCCCCAGCATTTT | CSARISRGRNQPQHF | TRBJ1-5 | - | - | TRBV20-1
TGTGCCAGCAGCTGGGGAGGACAGGGCAGTTCGTTC | CASSWGGQGSSF | TRBJ2-1 | - | TRBD1 | TRBV5-6
TGTGCCAGCAGCTCGTATGGGACAGGAGTCTACGAGCAGTACTTC | CASSSYGTGVYEQYF | TRBJ2-7 | - | TRBD1 | TRBV11-2
TGCAGTGCTCGATCGGACGGAACCACAGATACGCAGTATTTT | CSARSDGTTDTQYF | TRBJ2-3 | - | - | TRBV20-1
TGTGCCAGCAGTTTAGTCCTAGCGGGGACCACTTCCTACGAGCAGTACTTC | CASSLVLAGTTSYEQYF | TRBJ2-7 | - | TRBD2 | TRBV28
TGCAGCGTTGCTACCGACAGGGTTGAGACCCAGTACTTC | CSVATDRVETQYF | TRBJ2-5 | many | TRBD1 | TRBV29-1
TGTGCCAGCACCCGTGTCAGGAACACTGAAGCTTTCTTT | CASTRVRNTEAFF | TRBJ1-1 | few | - | TRBV5-6
TGTGCCAGCAGTTTAAGGGCCGTTGCTAACTATGGCTACACCTTC | CASSLRAVANYGYTF | TRBJ1-2 | - | - | TRBV12-3/TRBV12-4
TGTGCCAGCAGTTTACAAGGCAGGCCATACGAGCAGTACTTC | CASSLQGRPYEQYF | TRBJ2-7 | - | - | TRBV28
TGTGCCAGCAGCTTGCAGAGAAAGGGAGACATTCAGTACTTC | CASSLQRKGDIQYF | TRBJ2-4 | - | - | TRBV5-6